This is a list of T cell receptor beta chains from one sample in a study of blood T cells in healthy people across ages. TCRdb reprocessed the 5' RACE reads via MiXCR and lists one record per CDR3 protein. In the table there are roughly 680,000 distinct CDR3 sequences, 52% of which are singletons. Sequenced: blood. Receptors originate from an elderly woman in good health. Each CDR3 is given with its conserved first and last residue. The D gene is left open where the match is weak. A clone size is listed for some rows: how often the clone was seen (once, few, many), or a class if it is expanded.

clone_size: .; j_call: TRBJ1-1; v_call: TRBV15; d_call: .; cdr3_nt: TGTGCCACCAGCAGGAATCGGAGGAACACTGAAGCTTTCTTT; cdr3_aa: CATSRNRRNTEAFF
clone_size: once; j_call: TRBJ2-5; v_call: TRBV7-2; d_call: TRBD1; cdr3_nt: TGTGCCAGCAGCTTAAGTTCAGGGGGCTGGGAGACCCAGTACTTC; cdr3_aa: CASSLSSGGWETQYF
clone_size: .; j_call: TRBJ2-2; v_call: TRBV7-2; d_call: TRBD2; cdr3_nt: TGTGCCAGCAGCTTTCTAGCGGGAGGTCCCGGGGAGCTGTTTTTT; cdr3_aa: CASSFLAGGPGELFF
clone_size: .; j_call: TRBJ2-7; v_call: TRBV15; d_call: .; cdr3_nt: TGTGCCACCAGCAGAGATGGAGTAAATCCCTACGAGCAGTACTTC; cdr3_aa: CATSRDGVNPYEQYF
clone_size: few; j_call: TRBJ2-3; v_call: TRBV20-1; d_call: .; cdr3_nt: TGCAGTGCTAGCCCGCTAGTGGGGGCCGATACGCAGTATTTT; cdr3_aa: CSASPLVGADTQYF
clone_size: few; j_call: TRBJ1-4; v_call: TRBV7-9; d_call: .; cdr3_nt: TGTGCCAGCAGCCGCACAGGGACGACTAATGAAAAACTGTTTTTT; cdr3_aa: CASSRTGTTNEKLFF
clone_size: few; j_call: TRBJ2-2; v_call: TRBV24-1; d_call: TRBD2; cdr3_nt: TGTGCCACCAGTCTTCCGGGAGGCACCGGGGAGCTGTTTTTT; cdr3_aa: CATSLPGGTGELFF
clone_size: few; j_call: TRBJ2-3; v_call: TRBV30; d_call: .; cdr3_nt: TGTGCCTGGAGTGATAAGCGGAGAGGGACAGATACGCAGTATTTT; cdr3_aa: CAWSDKRRGTDTQYF
clone_size: .; j_call: TRBJ1-1; v_call: TRBV10-3; d_call: .; cdr3_nt: TGTGCCATCAGTGAGTCGAAGGGGATCGGGGTCACTGAAGCTTTCTTT; cdr3_aa: CAISESKGIGVTEAFF
clone_size: .; j_call: TRBJ2-1; v_call: TRBV4-1; d_call: TRBD2; cdr3_nt: TGCGCCAGCAGCCAAGGACTAGCGGTTAACTACAATGAGCAGTTCTTC; cdr3_aa: CASSQGLAVNYNEQFF
clone_size: many; j_call: TRBJ2-1; v_call: TRBV12-3/TRBV12-4; d_call: TRBD2; cdr3_nt: TGTGCCAGCAGTCTAGCGGGTGTACCTCCTCATGAGCAGTTCTTC; cdr3_aa: CASSLAGVPPHEQFF
clone_size: few; j_call: TRBJ2-3; v_call: TRBV5-1; d_call: TRBD1; cdr3_nt: TGCGCCACCAAGGGACAGGGGGCCACAGATACGCAGTATTTT; cdr3_aa: CATKGQGATDTQYF
clone_size: .; j_call: TRBJ2-3; v_call: TRBV7-7; d_call: TRBD1; cdr3_nt: TGTGCTAGCAGCCCCCGACAGGGTTTCGGGGAGACAGATACGCAGTATTTT; cdr3_aa: CASSPRQGFGETDTQYF
clone_size: .; j_call: TRBJ2-7; v_call: TRBV16; d_call: .; cdr3_nt: TGTGCCAGCAGCCAAGCGGCAGGGATTAGCTACGAGCAGTACTTC; cdr3_aa: CASSQAAGISYEQYF
clone_size: .; j_call: TRBJ1-2; v_call: TRBV3-1; d_call: .; cdr3_nt: TGTGCCAGCAGCCAAGAGGCAGTTAACTATGGCTACACCTTC; cdr3_aa: CASSQEAVNYGYTF
clone_size: many; j_call: TRBJ2-1; v_call: TRBV12-3/TRBV12-4; d_call: .; cdr3_nt: TGTGCCAGCAGTACTACCTTCGCCGAATACAATGAGCAGTTCTTC; cdr3_aa: CASSTTFAEYNEQFF
clone_size: .; j_call: TRBJ2-5; v_call: TRBV24-1; d_call: .; cdr3_nt: TGTGCCACCAGTGCTCTAGGGGGCCAAGAGACCCAGTACTTC; cdr3_aa: CATSALGGQETQYF
clone_size: once; j_call: TRBJ2-3; v_call: TRBV20-1; d_call: TRBD2; cdr3_nt: TGCAGTGCCGCAGTGGGGACCCTAGCGGGAGTCATCACAGATACGCAGTATTTT; cdr3_aa: CSAAVGTLAGVITDTQYF
clone_size: .; j_call: TRBJ1-5; v_call: TRBV18; d_call: .; cdr3_nt: TGTGCCAGCTCACGAGGTAGACCAGGACAGACCAATCAGCCCCAGCATTTT; cdr3_aa: CASSRGRPGQTNQPQHF
clone_size: many; j_call: TRBJ2-7; v_call: TRBV4-2; d_call: .; cdr3_nt: TGTGCCAGCAGCCAGGACAGACTAGTCTACGAGCAGTACTTC; cdr3_aa: CASSQDRLVYEQYF
clone_size: .; j_call: TRBJ1-1; v_call: TRBV6-6; d_call: .; cdr3_nt: TGTGCCAGCAGAGACTCTGAAGCTTTCTTT; cdr3_aa: CASRDSEAFF
clone_size: many; j_call: TRBJ2-1; v_call: TRBV6-6; d_call: .; cdr3_nt: TGTGCCAGCAGTTTTTCGTTCTACAATGAGCAGTTCTTC; cdr3_aa: CASSFSFYNEQFF
clone_size: many; j_call: TRBJ2-5; v_call: TRBV3-1; d_call: .; cdr3_nt: TGTGCCAGCAGCCAAGATCACAGAAAGCAAGAGACCCAGTACTTC; cdr3_aa: CASSQDHRKQETQYF
clone_size: once; j_call: TRBJ2-4; v_call: TRBV15; d_call: .; cdr3_nt: TGTGCCACCAGCAGAGATCTAAACATTCAGTACTTC; cdr3_aa: CATSRDLNIQYF
clone_size: .; j_call: TRBJ2-5; v_call: TRBV12-3/TRBV12-4; d_call: .; cdr3_nt: TGTGCCAGCAGTCCCCAGTCTGCCGAGACCCAGTACTTC; cdr3_aa: CASSPQSAETQYF
clone_size: few; j_call: TRBJ2-5; v_call: TRBV29-1; d_call: TRBD2; cdr3_nt: TGCAGCGCTGACGGACTAGCGGGAAAGACCCAGTACTTC; cdr3_aa: CSADGLAGKTQYF
clone_size: .; j_call: TRBJ2-1; v_call: TRBV27; d_call: .; cdr3_nt: TGTGCCAGCAGCTCTGACCCGGAGCAGTTCTTC; cdr3_aa: CASSSDPEQFF
clone_size: .; j_call: TRBJ2-2; v_call: TRBV9; d_call: .; cdr3_nt: TGTACCAGCAGCGTAGTTGGATACACCGGGGAGCTGTTTTTT; cdr3_aa: CTSSVVGYTGELFF
clone_size: .; j_call: TRBJ1-2; v_call: TRBV20-1; d_call: .; cdr3_nt: TGCAGTGCTAGAGATGGAACTACATATGGCTACACCTTC; cdr3_aa: CSARDGTTYGYTF
clone_size: .; j_call: TRBJ1-2; v_call: TRBV20-1; d_call: TRBD1; cdr3_nt: TGCAGTGCTTCTCCGGGACAGGCTGACTATGGCTGCACCTTC; cdr3_aa: CSASPGQADYGCTF
clone_size: few; j_call: TRBJ1-4; v_call: TRBV28; d_call: TRBD1; cdr3_nt: TGTGCCAGCAGGCGCACCGGGACAGGCCGTGAAAAACTGTTTTTT; cdr3_aa: CASRRTGTGREKLFF
clone_size: many; j_call: TRBJ1-2; v_call: TRBV6-5; d_call: .; cdr3_nt: TGTGCCAGCAGTTACTCCTATGGTCGGAACTATGGCTACACCTTC; cdr3_aa: CASSYSYGRNYGYTF
clone_size: .; j_call: TRBJ2-7; v_call: TRBV4-1; d_call: .; cdr3_nt: TGCGCCAGCAGCTCGGACAGCGCTTACGAGCAGTACTTC; cdr3_aa: CASSSDSAYEQYF
clone_size: .; j_call: TRBJ2-7; v_call: TRBV28; d_call: .; cdr3_nt: TGTGCCAGCAGGACTGGGAAGTACGAGCAGTACTTC; cdr3_aa: CASRTGKYEQYF
clone_size: .; j_call: TRBJ1-5; v_call: TRBV28; d_call: TRBD1; cdr3_nt: TGTGCCAGCAGCCACAGGGGGCTGGGGGGCTGGAGCAATCAGCCCCAGCATTTT; cdr3_aa: CASSHRGLGGWSNQPQHF
clone_size: few; j_call: TRBJ2-5; v_call: TRBV21-1; d_call: .; cdr3_nt: TGTGCCAGCTTCTTCTTGACTAGCGGGCGCCCAGAGACCCAGTACTTC; cdr3_aa: CASFFLTSGRPETQYF